Here is one T cell receptor beta chain with its context. Its antigen has not been determined. It has no much larger one-base neighbor in the sample; base qualities were not kept. V has 0 bases trimmed and J has 2 bases trimmed; junction bases matching no gene number 15. CDR1 SGHRS and CDR2 YFSETQ are derived from the germline V gene. The CDR3 runs 19 residues from the cysteine to the phenylalanine. CDR3 DNA is the only sequence kept; it has 57 bases, read in frame from the first base. Receptor libraries were prepared by the immunoSEQ multiplex PCR assay. A mixture of 60 forward primers for TCR Vbeta segments and 13 reverse primers for TCR Jbeta segments was used in the multiplex PCR. A multiplex PCR assay on genomic DNA amplified the CDR3 region of rearranged TCR beta genes. Amplified TCR beta libraries were sequenced as 87-base-pair reads on the Illumina HiSeq System. The original methods were these. Across the 670 or so repertoires, a later analysis counted 75 million to 90 million unique TCR beta chains, some 11 million of which were shared by at least two donors. A nearest-neighbor algorithm error-corrected the raw reads and collapsed the reads into unique sequences, merging closely related sequences to remove PCR and sequencing errors. CDR3 sequences were aligned to IMGT reference sequences to assign V, D and J gene segments. For a sequence to be retained, a match of at least six nucleotides was required to both a V gene segment and a J gene segment. A rearrangement was called productive if the CDR3 had no stop codons and remained in frame with V and J, and every other rearrangement was called non-productive. Following IMGT convention, CDR3 was defined as the stretch from the second conserved V-encoded cysteine up to the conserved J-encoded phenylalanine. The earlier analysis of some 580 of the donors excluded any sequence lacking an unambiguous match to a single V gene segment. An earlier analysis of fewer than 650 of the donors classified V segments as functional when productive rearrangements were above 56.7% and as segregating when the standard deviation between donors was above 5%. To diagnose cytomegalovirus status from the catalog of TCR beta chain sequences, a statistical classification framework was built. V and J gene assignment, in a later analysis, came from comparing TCR nucleotide sequences with IMGT/GENE-DB human TR gene sequences. A later analysis assigned CDR3 sequences and most-parsimonious VDJ recombination scenarios with the TCRdist pipeline. A later analysis defined each TCR beta chain by its CDR3 amino acid sequence plus V-gene family, and excluded reads lacking a unique V-gene family. In a later analysis, fewer than 650 highly shared, low-generation-probability nucleotide sequences were removed to address suspected cross-contamination and a sequencing artifact. For each public chain, a later analysis derived a clonal expansion index from normalized ranks of inferred template counts within each repertoire. A later analysis computed generation probabilities with a VDJ recombination model fitted to out-of-frame rearrangements, and checked the results against IGoR. In a later analysis, TCR-TCR, TCR-HLA and TCR-CMV co-occurrence was scored with hypergeometric tests, and a repertoire-size bias correction was applied to TCR pairs. A later analysis estimated false discovery rates by permuting HLA or CMV assignments 20 times. In a later analysis, co-occurring TCRs were grouped with DBSCAN, and TCRdist sequence similarity was added when clustering was performed within HLA-allele-positive subsets. For co-occurrence clustering, repertoires with fewer than 30,000 or more than 120,000 public chains were excluded, along with five repertoires with anomalous nucleotide sharing. Sourced from immuneACCESS, this table was stored by TCRdb with only in-frame sequences that have V and J called. A share of the clones is absent; for the studies checked, an unresolved V gene accounts for under half, and the remainder has no known explanation. That table supplies the V and J calls and clone size; D and trimming were determined from the DNA. Across this sample there are 110,000 to 150,000 clones, with approximately 70% seen only once. The ten most abundant clones make up roughly 2% of the sample.

This sample is drawn from a study of cytomegalovirus exposure and HLA in healthy donors (dated by TCRdb to the late 2010s). Context from the whole study: An earlier analysis of roughly 610 of the donors reported 276 Gb of sequence data and 117 million unique TCR beta sequences obtained from 180 million or so T cells. About 280 gigabases of sequencing data and 70 million to 85 million unique TCR sequences were included in an early release covering about 600 HLA-typed donors. The genetic ancestry cluster associated with self-reported Caucasian donors included about 84% of the roughly 400 genotyped donors. The study aimed to test whether cataloging public T cell receptors could reveal signatures of past pathogen exposure. The T cell repertoires of around 670 subjects were profiled by immunosequencing and related to cytomegalovirus serostatus. In addition to the first cohort of approximately 650 subjects, a separate validation cohort of under 150 different subjects was used. To predict cytomegalovirus infection status, the study combined high-throughput TCR immunosequencing, statistical association of individual TCRs with disease status, and machine learning. A later analysis re-analyzed previously published TCR beta repertoires from 650 to 800 donors and added high-resolution HLA genotyping to study TCR occurrence patterns. The later analysis used no new phenotypic data to find candidate immune exposures, relying instead on TCR beta sequences and their occurrence across donors. An earlier analysis of 587 of the donors applied high-throughput TCR beta sequencing to assess whether each TCR beta V gene segment acted as functional or pseudogenic. Donor age, sex, ethnicity and CMV serostatus were compiled together with the repertoire data. Genome-wide SNP genotypes for about three fifths of the roughly 670 donors were used in a later genetic analysis, which treated that subset as a discovery cohort. All discovery cohort repertoires had been generated on a single sequencing platform. Both class I and class II loci were covered by HLA typing, at four-digit resolution. Typing coverage differed by locus: A, B, C, DRB1 and DQB1 were typed in roughly 629-630 donors, DQA1 in about 500, DPA1 in some 570, and DPB1 in just under 490. Because of strong linkage in the cohort, roughly five DR-DQ haplotypes were treated as single units for association and clustering. On average, around 200,000 unique TCR beta nucleotide sequences were sequenced per donor among a few hundred genotyped donors of the cohort, with about 19% of those sequences being non-productive. Overall study outcomes, separate from this receptor: The sequencing pipeline was judged likely to have produced a cluster of highly shared sequence variants as a technical artifact. In a later genetic analysis, fewer N-insertions in productive TCRs were reported among donors in an Asian-associated ancestry cluster than the approximately 710-donor mean. A further reported finding was that TCR beta sequences accurately predicted the HLA-A and HLA-B alleles for most subjects in the first cohort. Correlated functional status among segregating V segments might be attributable to linkage disequilibrium, but an unknown experimental factor could not be ruled out. While some public TCRs were present in many individuals, most TCR sequences turned up only very rarely across donors. A later analysis found that most CMV-associated TCR beta chains appeared HLA-restricted, with HLA associations seemingly driven largely by CMV exposure. In a later analysis, the rate of TCR association differed among HLA loci, with DRB1 alleles having the most associated TCRs and HLA-C alleles having the fewest. Strong co-occurrence of HLA alleles, especially DR and DQ, made assigning TCR associations to individual alleles difficult. Only TCR beta chains were sequenced in this cohort, and the absence of alpha or paired-chain data limited detectable features. According to a later analysis, parvovirus B19, influenza, CMV and Epstein-Barr virus appeared linked to several top co-occurrence clusters. In an earlier analysis of fewer than 700 of the donors, most TCR beta V segments appeared in productive rearrangements about 87% or about 30% of the time, broadly matching IMGT annotations. Three of the identified cytomegalovirus-associated TCR beta chains were confirmed in vitro to be specific for cytomegalovirus antigens. A later analysis found that HLA-associated TCR beta chains were more clonally expanded and had lower generation probabilities than equally common non-associated chains. Cytomegalovirus status was reported to be diagnosed by the classifier with high specificity and sensitivity in both the original and validation cohorts. Some 15 rarely observed V segments, including chromosome 9 orphons, were excluded from the earlier analysis of 550 to 700 of the donors because counts were too low. Specific HLA alleles were associated with more than 15,000 TCR beta sequences at a false discovery rate of 0.05 in a later analysis. V-gene and J-gene trimming of TCR beta chains was associated with a missense DCLRE1C variant in a later genetic analysis, and the association was replicated in an independent cohort. Immune exposure information for the cohort was limited to CMV serostatus. The authors suggested that the approach could potentially be generalized to other disease states and immunological phenotypes. Some IMGT-functional V segments, including TRBV6-2 and TRBV6-3, could not be distinguished by the 87-base-pair reads and were therefore excluded. HLA typing was unavailable for some donors at each locus, so association tests used only the typed subset. Presence/absence analyses assumed roughly uniform sequencing depth across donors, an assumption that may not hold. In the study, around 160 TCR beta chains were listed as associated with cytomegalovirus.

The cohort consisted of some 730 healthy bone marrow donors. Cohort members were all nominally healthy when sampled, although unrecorded immune exposures were likely present. The donor tested CMV seropositive and was one of the 289 seropositive cohort members. A peripheral blood sample was collected from each donor, and TCR beta sequencing was performed on peripheral blood mononuclear cells. Genomic DNA was extracted from the blood cell samples with the Qiagen DNeasy Blood Extraction Kit. The sequenced sample consisted of PBMCs. This TCR was recovered from an older woman in good health and CMV-seropositive. The chain links TRBV5-1 with TRBJ1-1, with 8 middle bases fitting TRBD1. CDR3 loop: CASSLEALRTGNINTEAFF. The nucleotide sequence reads TGCGCCAGCAGCTTGGAGGCCCTACGGACAGGGAATATAAACACTGAAGCTTTCTTT.